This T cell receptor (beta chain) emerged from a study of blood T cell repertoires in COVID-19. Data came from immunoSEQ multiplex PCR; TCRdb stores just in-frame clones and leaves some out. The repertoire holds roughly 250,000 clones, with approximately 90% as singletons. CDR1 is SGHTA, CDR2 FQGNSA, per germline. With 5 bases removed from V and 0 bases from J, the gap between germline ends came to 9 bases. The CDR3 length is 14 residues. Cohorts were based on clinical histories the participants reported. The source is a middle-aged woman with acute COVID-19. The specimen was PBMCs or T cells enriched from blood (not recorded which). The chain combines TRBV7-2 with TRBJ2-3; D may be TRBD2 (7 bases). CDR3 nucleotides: TGTGCCAGCAGCAGGGGGGGAAGCACAGATACGCAGTATTTT. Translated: CASSRGGSTDTQYF.